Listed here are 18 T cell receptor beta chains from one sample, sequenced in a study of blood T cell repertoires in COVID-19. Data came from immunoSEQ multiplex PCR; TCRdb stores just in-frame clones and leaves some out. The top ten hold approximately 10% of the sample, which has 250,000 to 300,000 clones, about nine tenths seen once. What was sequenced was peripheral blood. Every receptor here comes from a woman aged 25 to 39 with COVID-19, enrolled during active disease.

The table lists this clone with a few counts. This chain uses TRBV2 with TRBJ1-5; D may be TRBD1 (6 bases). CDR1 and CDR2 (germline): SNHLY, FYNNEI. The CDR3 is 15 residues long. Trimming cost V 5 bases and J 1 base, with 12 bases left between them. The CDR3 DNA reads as TGTGCCAGCAGTAAACAGGGTGTGAGCAATCAGCCCCAGCATTTT. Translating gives CASSKQGVSNQPQHF.

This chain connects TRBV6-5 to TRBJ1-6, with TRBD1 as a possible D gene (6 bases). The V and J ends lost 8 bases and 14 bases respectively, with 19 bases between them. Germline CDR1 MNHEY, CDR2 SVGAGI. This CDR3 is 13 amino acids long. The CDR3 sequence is CASGAGEGTSLHF. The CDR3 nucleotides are TGTGCCAGCGGGGCCGGGGAAGGGACATCCCTCCACTTT.

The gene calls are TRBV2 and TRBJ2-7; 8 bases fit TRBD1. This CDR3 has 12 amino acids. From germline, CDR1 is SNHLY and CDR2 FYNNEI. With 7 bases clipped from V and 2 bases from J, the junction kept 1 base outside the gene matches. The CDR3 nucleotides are TGTGCCAGCAAGGACAGGGCCTACGAGCAGTACTTC. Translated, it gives CASKDRAYEQYF.

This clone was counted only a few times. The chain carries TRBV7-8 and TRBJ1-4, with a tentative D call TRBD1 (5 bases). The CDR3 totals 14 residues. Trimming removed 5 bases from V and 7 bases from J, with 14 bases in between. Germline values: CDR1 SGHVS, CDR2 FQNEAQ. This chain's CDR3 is CASSGGGAGEKLFF. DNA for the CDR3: TGTGCCAGCAGCGGGGGAGGGGCGGGTGAAAAACTGTTTTTT.

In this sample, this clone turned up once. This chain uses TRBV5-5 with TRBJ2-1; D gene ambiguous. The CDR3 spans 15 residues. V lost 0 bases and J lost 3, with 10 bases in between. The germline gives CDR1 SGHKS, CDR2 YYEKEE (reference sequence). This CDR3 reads CASSLEQPYYNEQFF. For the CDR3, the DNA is TGTGCCAGCAGCTTGGAACAGCCCTACTACAATGAGCAGTTCTTC.

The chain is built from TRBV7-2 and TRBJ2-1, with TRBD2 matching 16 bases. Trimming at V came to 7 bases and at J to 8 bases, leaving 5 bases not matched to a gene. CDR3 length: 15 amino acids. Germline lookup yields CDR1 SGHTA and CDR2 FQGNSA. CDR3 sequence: CASIRGLAGGYEQFF. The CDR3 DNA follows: TGTGCCAGCATCAGGGGACTAGCGGGAGGGTATGAGCAGTTCTTC.

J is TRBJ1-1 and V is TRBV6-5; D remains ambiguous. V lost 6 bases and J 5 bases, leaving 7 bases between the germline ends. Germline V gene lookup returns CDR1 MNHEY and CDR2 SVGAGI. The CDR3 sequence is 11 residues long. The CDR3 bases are TGTGCCAGCAGCTCCCGTACTGAAGCTTTCTTT. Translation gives CASSSRTEAFF.

The CDR3 DNA follows: TGTGCCAGCAGCTTAAGAGAGGACAGGGGCCACAATGAGCAGTTCTTC. Amino acid sequence: CASSLREDRGHNEQFF. V usage is TRBV11-2 and J usage is TRBJ2-1; 9 bases fit TRBD1. The trim removed 2 bases at V and 5 bases at J, leaving 7 bases unmatched. Germline loops: CDR1 SGHAT, CDR2 FQNNGV. This CDR3 has 16 residues.

The CDR3 DNA follows: TGTGCCAGCAGTCGTCTCAACTATGGCTACACCTTC. Protein product: CASSRLNYGYTF. J is TRBJ1-2 and V is TRBV28; D is undetermined. V dropped 5 bases and J dropped 2 bases, with 6 bases sitting between them. This CDR3 region has 12 residues. In germline, CDR1 is MDHEN, CDR2 SYDVKM.

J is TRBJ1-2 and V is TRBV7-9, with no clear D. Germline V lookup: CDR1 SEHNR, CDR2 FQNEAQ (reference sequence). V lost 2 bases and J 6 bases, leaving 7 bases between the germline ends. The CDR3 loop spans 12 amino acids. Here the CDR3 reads CASSLLADGYTF. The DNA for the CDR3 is TGTGCCAGCAGCTTACTAGCGGATGGCTACACCTTC.

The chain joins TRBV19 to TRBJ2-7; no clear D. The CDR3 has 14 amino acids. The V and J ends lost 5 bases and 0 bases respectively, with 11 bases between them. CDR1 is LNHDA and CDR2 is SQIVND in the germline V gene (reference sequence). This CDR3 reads CASSQRAVSYEQYF. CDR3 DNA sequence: TGTGCCAGTAGTCAAAGAGCCGTCTCCTACGAGCAGTACTTC.

The CDR3 nucleotides read TGCGCCAGCACTCGACTAGCGGGAGAGACCCAGTACTTC. This sequence encodes CASTRLAGETQYF. This chain connects TRBV10-2 to TRBJ2-5; 10 bases map to TRBD2. The trim removed 7 bases at V and 4 bases at J, leaving 3 bases unmatched. Looked up from germline, CDR1 is WSHSY and CDR2 is SAAADI. CDR3 length equals 13 residues.

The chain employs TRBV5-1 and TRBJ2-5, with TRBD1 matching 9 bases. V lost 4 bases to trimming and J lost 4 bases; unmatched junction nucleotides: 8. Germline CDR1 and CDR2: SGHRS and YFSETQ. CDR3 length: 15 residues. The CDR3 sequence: CASSMTGGLGETQYF. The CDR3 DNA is TGCGCCAGCAGCATGACAGGGGGTTTAGGAGAGACCCAGTACTTC.

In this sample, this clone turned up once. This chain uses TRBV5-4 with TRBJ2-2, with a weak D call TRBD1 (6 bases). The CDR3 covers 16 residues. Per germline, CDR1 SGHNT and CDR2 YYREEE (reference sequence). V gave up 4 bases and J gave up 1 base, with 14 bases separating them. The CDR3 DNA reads TGTGCCAGCAGCCGGATAGGGGGTTTGAACACCGGGGAGCTGTTTTTT. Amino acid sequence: CASSRIGGLNTGELFF.

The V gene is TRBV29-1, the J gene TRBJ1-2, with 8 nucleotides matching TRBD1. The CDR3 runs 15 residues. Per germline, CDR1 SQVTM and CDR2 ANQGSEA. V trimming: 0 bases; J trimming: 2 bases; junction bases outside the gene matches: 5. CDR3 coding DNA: TGCAGCGTTGAAGATGATCACAGGGGGAACTATGGCTACACCTTC. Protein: CSVEDDHRGNYGYTF.

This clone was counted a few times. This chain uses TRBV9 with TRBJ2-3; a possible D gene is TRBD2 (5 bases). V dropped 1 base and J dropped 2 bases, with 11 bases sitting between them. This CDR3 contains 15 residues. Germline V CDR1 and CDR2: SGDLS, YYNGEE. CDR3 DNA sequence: TGTGCCAGCAGCGTATTAGGACTTAACACAGATACGCAGTATTTT. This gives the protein CASSVLGLNTDTQYF.

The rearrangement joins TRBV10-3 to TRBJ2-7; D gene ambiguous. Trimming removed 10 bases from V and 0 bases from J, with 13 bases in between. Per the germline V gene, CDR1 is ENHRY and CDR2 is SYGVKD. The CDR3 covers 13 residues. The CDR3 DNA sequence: TGTGCCACGGCGTCGGAGAGCTCCTACGAGCAGTACTTC. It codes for CATASESSYEQYF.

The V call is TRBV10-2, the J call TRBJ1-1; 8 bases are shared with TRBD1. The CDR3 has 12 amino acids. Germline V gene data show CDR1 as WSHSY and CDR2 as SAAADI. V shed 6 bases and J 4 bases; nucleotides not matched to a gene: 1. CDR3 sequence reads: CASRDRATEAFF. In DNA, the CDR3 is TGCGCCAGCAGGGACAGGGCCACTGAAGCTTTCTTT.